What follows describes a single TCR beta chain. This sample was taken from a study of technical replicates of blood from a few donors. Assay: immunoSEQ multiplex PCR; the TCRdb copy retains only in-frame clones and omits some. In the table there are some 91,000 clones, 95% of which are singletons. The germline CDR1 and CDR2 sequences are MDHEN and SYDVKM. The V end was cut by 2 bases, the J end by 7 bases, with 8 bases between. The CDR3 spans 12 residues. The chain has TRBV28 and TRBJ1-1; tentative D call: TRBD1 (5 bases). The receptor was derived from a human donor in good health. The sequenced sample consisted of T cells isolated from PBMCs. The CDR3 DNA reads TGTGCCAGCAGTTTAGGGGGGGTTGAAGCTTTCTTT. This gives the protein CASSLGGVEAFF.